This TCR beta chain comes out of a study of cytomegalovirus exposure and HLA in healthy donors. Donors came from a validation cohort of some 130 subjects, distinct from the first 666-subject cohort. From germline, CDR1 is MDHEN and CDR2 SYDVKM. The V end lost 4 bases, the J end lost 1 base, and 10 bases lay between the germline ends. CDR3 length: 14 amino acids. A note on this clone: Its antigen remains unknown.

General study points: Researchers catalogued over 150 TCR beta chains as cytomegalovirus-associated.

Data came from immunoSEQ multiplex PCR; TCRdb stores just in-frame clones and leaves some out. The sample carries about 200,000 clones, around 87% recorded once. The sequence derives from a woman in her late teens or twenties in good health and CMV-seropositive. The source material was PBMCs. The V gene is TRBV28, the J gene TRBJ2-5; maybe TRBD1 (6 bases). The CDR3 sequence is CASSSGQTQETQYF. CDR3 DNA sequence: TGTGCCAGCAGTTCCGGACAGACCCAAGAGACCCAGTACTTC.